This T cell receptor (beta chain) was sequenced in a study of blood T cell repertoires in COVID-19. Study background: The United States, Italy and Spain provided the acute and convalescent COVID-19 samples. Sources were T cells, B-cell-depleted T cells, or PBMCs; the material itself was cDNA or gDNA.

This CDR3 spans 15 amino acids. The V segment lost 4 bases and the J segment 6 bases; nucleotides outside the gene matches: 10. Germline V gene data show CDR1 as LGHNA and CDR2 as YSLEER. Recruited during active infection, patients (from Seattle) were subsequently followed longitudinally. Produced via immunoSEQ multiplex PCR; TCRdb's table is partial and in-frame only. The table lists about 150,000 clones, roughly 84% of them singletons. The sequence was collected from a man in his 60s with COVID-19, enrolled during active disease. The chain couples TRBV4-3 to TRBJ1-2; 8 bases match TRBD1. Material for sequencing was peripheral blood. CDR3 sequence (DNA): TGCGCCAGCAGCCCTCGGGACAGGATAACTCATGGCTACACCTTC. It yields the protein CASSPRDRITHGYTF.